This is a list of T cell receptor beta chains from one sample in a study of control samples from healthy donors and cancer patients. Libraries were prepared by immunoSEQ multiplex PCR; TCRdb keeps only in-frame clonotypes and omits some of them. The table records 150,000 to 200,000 clones, roughly 94% of them present only once. The material sequenced was blood. The origin of the receptors is a woman between 40 and 50 years old in good health. CDR3s include the opening cysteine and the closing phenylalanine or tryptophan. A D gene is named only where the DNA matches it firmly. Clone sizes are given selectively: once, few, many, or a class where the clone is expanded.

TRBJ2-7 . TRBV27 . TGTGCCAGCAGTTTTACAGCGAGCTCCTACGAGCAGTACTTC CASSFTASSYEQYF
TRBJ1-4 . TRBV19 TRBD1 TGTGCCAGTAGTAACCGAGGACAGGGCACTAATGAAAAACTGTTTTTT CASSNRGQGTNEKLFF
TRBJ1-2 . TRBV6-5 TRBD1 TGTGCCAGCTCAAAGGGACAGGGCGGCTATGGCTACACCTTC CASSKGQGGYGYTF
TRBJ2-7 few TRBV4-3 TRBD1 TGCGCCAGCAGCCCCTGGGGACAGGGGTTGACTTCGGGCTCCTACGAGCAGTACTTC CASSPWGQGLTSGSYEQYF
TRBJ2-3 . TRBV5-8 . TGTGCCAGCAGCTTGGCCCGAGGAGGTATAAGCACAGATACGCAGTATTTT CASSLARGGISTDTQYF
TRBJ1-1 . TRBV15 . TGTGCCACCAGCAGAGGGGGGGTGGTGGGGACTGAAGCTTTCTTT CATSRGGVVGTEAFF
TRBJ1-3 . TRBV9 TRBD1 TGTGCCAGCAGCGAGCAGGGGGTGTCTGGAAACACCATATATTTT CASSEQGVSGNTIYF
TRBJ2-3 . TRBV15 . TGTGCCACCAGCAGAGATCTACCGAGACTAGTGCGGAACACAGATACGCAGTATTTT CATSRDLPRLVRNTDTQYF
TRBJ1-2 . TRBV29-1 . TGCAGCGTTGAACAGGGCGGGGCCGGCTATGGCTACACCTTC CSVEQGGAGYGYTF
TRBJ1-5 . TRBV5-1 . TGCGCCAGCAGCTTGGGGCAGGGGTCTAGTCAGCCCCAGCATTTT CASSLGQGSSQPQHF
TRBJ2-2 few TRBV7-2 . TGTGCCAGCAGCTTAGTCGGGAAGAACACCGGGGAGCTGTTTTTT CASSLVGKNTGELFF
TRBJ1-5 . TRBV7-2 . TGTGCCAGCAGCTTAGTCTTCTCGTCAGACAGGCATTATCAGCCCCAGCATTTT CASSLVFSSDRHYQPQHF
TRBJ2-7 . TRBV4-1 . TGCGCCAGCAGCCAATGGGACGGACCCTACGAGCAGTACTTC CASSQWDGPYEQYF
TRBJ1-6 . TRBV6-4 . TGTGCCAGCAGTGTCACTGGCGGGTCACCCCTCCACTTT CASSVTGGSPLHF
TRBJ1-4 . TRBV6-5 . TGTGCCAGCAGTCGAATACGTGCAACTAATGAAAAACTGTTTTTT CASSRIRATNEKLFF
TRBJ1-6 . TRBV7-9 . TGTGCCAGCAGCTTAGACGCCCTACCCCTCCACTTT CASSLDALPLHF
TRBJ1-3 . TRBV10-3 . TGTGCCATCAGTGGAGGGTCTGGAAACACCATATATTTT CAISGGSGNTIYF
TRBJ2-7 . TRBV9 TRBD1 TGTGCCAGCAGCGTAGGGGACAGCTCAAACTACGAGCAGTACTTC CASSVGDSSNYEQYF
TRBJ1-2 . TRBV6-2/TRBV6-3 . TGTGCCAGCAGTTCCTCCCTCGGCCGCCGGGTTGGCTACACCTTC CASSSSLGRRVGYTF
TRBJ2-5 . TRBV30 . TGTGCCTGGAGTGTACAGGCAGAGACCCAGTACTTC CAWSVQAETQYF
TRBJ2-1 . TRBV29-1 . TGCAGCGTTGCGCGGGTTGTCGGCAATGAGCAGTTCTTC CSVARVVGNEQFF
TRBJ2-1 medium-sized TRBV6-2/TRBV6-3 TRBD2 TGTGCCAGCAGCCGACTAGCGGGTATACAAACCTACAATGAGCAGTTCTTC CASSRLAGIQTYNEQFF
TRBJ1-4 . TRBV20-1 . TGCAGTGCTGGGACCTTGGGAAAACTGTTTTTT CSAGTLGKLFF
TRBJ1-6 . TRBV3-1/TRBV3-2 . TGTGCCAGCAGCCGAGGGACAATCGCACCCCTCCACTTT CASSRGTIAPLHF
TRBJ1-3 once TRBV2 . TGTGCCAGCAGTCGCTCAGAAGGAAACACCATATATTTT CASSRSEGNTIYF
TRBJ2-5 once TRBV19 . TGTGCCAGTAGCCGACAGGTCCAAGAGACCCAGTACTTC CASSRQVQETQYF
TRBJ1-2 . TRBV29-1 . TGCAGCGTTGGTGACAGGTACTATGGCTACACCTTC CSVGDRYYGYTF
TRBJ2-3 . TRBV7-2 . TGTGCCAGCAGCCCCCACCCGGACTTCACAGATACGCAGTATTTT CASSPHPDFTDTQYF
TRBJ1-1 . TRBV12-3/TRBV12-4 TRBD1 TGTGCCAGCGACAGGGCGTCGGGCACTGAAGCTTTCTTT CASDRASGTEAFF
TRBJ1-1 once TRBV7-8 . TGTGCCAGCAGCAGGAGGCAGGTAAACACTGAAGCTTTCTTT CASSRRQVNTEAFF
TRBJ2-5 . TRBV5-1 TRBD1 TGCGCCAGCAGCAAGGGGGCTGGCTTGGAGACCCAGTACTTC CASSKGAGLETQYF
TRBJ2-3 . TRBV18 . TGTGCCAGCTCCCGCCTTAGCACAGATACGCAGTATTTT CASSRLSTDTQYF
TRBJ1-6 . TRBV7-3 . TGTGCCAGCAGCTTAACCCCGAACAGGGACTCACCCCTCCACTTT CASSLTPNRDSPLHF
TRBJ1-4 . TRBV2 . TGTGCCAGCAGTGAGCCTGAGGGGCCAACTAATGAAAAACTGTTTTTT CASSEPEGPTNEKLFF
TRBJ1-1 . TRBV6-5 TRBD1 TGTGCCAGCAGACCCGGGACAGGGGCCACTGAAGCTTTCTTT CASRPGTGATEAFF
TRBJ1-1 . TRBV11-2 TRBD1 TGTGCCAGCAGCAGAGAGGGACAGGCGGGCACTGAAGCTTTCTTT CASSREGQAGTEAFF
TRBJ2-4 . TRBV14 . TGTGCCAGCAGCACCATCGGGGCCTTGGGCGCCAAAAACATTCAGTACTTC CASSTIGALGAKNIQYF
TRBJ2-1 . TRBV7-9 . TGTGCCAGCAGCACGACACAGTACAATGAGCAGTTCTTC CASSTTQYNEQFF
TRBJ1-2 . TRBV7-9 TRBD1 TGTGCCAGCAGCTTACCGGGACAGGGGACCTATGGCTACACCTTC CASSLPGQGTYGYTF
TRBJ2-7 . TRBV2 TRBD1 TGTGCCAGCAGCTGGACAGGGACACTCTACGAGCAGTACTTC CASSWTGTLYEQYF
TRBJ2-2 . TRBV29-1 . TGCAGCGTTGCTCTGGCAGGCACCGGGGAGCTGTTTTTT CSVALAGTGELFF
TRBJ1-2 . TRBV9 TRBD1 TGTGCCAGCAGCACCAACACAGGGGACTATGGCTACACCTTC CASSTNTGDYGYTF
TRBJ1-3 . TRBV19 . TGTGCCAGTAGTAGGTCCAGGGATCCTGGAAACACCATATATTTT CASSRSRDPGNTIYF
TRBJ1-1 . TRBV11-3 . TGTGCCAGCAGCTTTTCAGGGAGAGGCACTGAAGCTTTCTTT CASSFSGRGTEAFF
TRBJ1-5 . TRBV19 . TGTGCCAGTATGGCCAGGGTGAGTCCTCAGCCCCAGCATTTT CASMARVSPQPQHF
TRBJ2-7 . TRBV4-3 . TGCGCCAGCAGCCAAGTACGGTCAGCTAACGAGCAGTACTTC CASSQVRSANEQYF
TRBJ2-7 . TRBV9 TRBD1 TGTGCCAGCAGCGTAGTTGAAGGGACAGGGACCTACGAGCAGTACTTC CASSVVEGTGTYEQYF
TRBJ1-2 . TRBV12-3/TRBV12-4 TRBD1 TGTGCCAGCAGTTTAGGGAGGACAGGGGGCTACACCTTC CASSLGRTGGYTF
TRBJ2-3 once TRBV29-1 TRBD2 TGCAGCGTTGAGCCACTAGCGGGAGGGCCATCCGCAGATACGCAGTATTTT CSVEPLAGGPSADTQYF
TRBJ2-6 . TRBV7-2 . TGTGCCAGCAGCAGGGGTGGCGGGGCCAACGTCCTGACTTTC CASSRGGGANVLTF
TRBJ2-5 . TRBV19 . TGTGCCAGTAGTATGGGGGTCTTGGAGACCCAGTACTTC CASSMGVLETQYF
TRBJ1-2 . TRBV19 . TGTGCCAGTATGGTCCGCGAGACCTTTGGCTACACCTTC CASMVRETFGYTF
TRBJ1-3 . TRBV19 . TGTGCCAGGGGGACCGAGAGCTCTGGAAACACCATATATTTT CARGTESSGNTIYF
TRBJ2-3 . TRBV7-2 TRBD1 TGTGCCAGCAGCTTATCGGGACAGACGCAGTATTTT CASSLSGQTQYF
TRBJ2-3 . TRBV5-1 TRBD2 TGCGCCAGCAGCTTGGTAGCTAGCGGGAGTAAGACAGATACGCAGTATTTT CASSLVASGSKTDTQYF
TRBJ1-2 . TRBV4-3 TRBD1 TGCGCCAGCAGCCAAGATACGCGACAGGGGGCAGGTTATGGCTACACCTTC CASSQDTRQGAGYGYTF
TRBJ2-3 . TRBV27 . TGTGCCAGCAGTAATGAGATACGGTACCGCACAGATACGCAGTATTTT CASSNEIRYRTDTQYF
TRBJ1-4 . TRBV5-1 . TGCGCCAGCAGCTTGGGTGCAACTAATGAAAAACTGTTTTTT CASSLGATNEKLFF
TRBJ2-5 . TRBV6-9 TRBD2 TGTGCCAGCAGTTATCCAGGACTAGCGGGAGGTTTTAAAAAGACCCAGTACTTC CASSYPGLAGGFKKTQYF